The 28 T cell receptor beta chains presented below share a single source sample, sequenced in a study of glioma-infiltrating T cells after dendritic cell vaccination. Time point noted: after dendritic cell vaccination, including at tumor progression/relapse. Repertoires were generated with immunoSEQ multiplex PCR, while TCRdb's copy carries only in-frame clones and drops some. Of tens of thousands of clones in the sample, just under 85% are singletons; the top ten hold about a sixth. This sample comprised blood, obtained after dendritic cell vaccination. The source of these receptors is a human donor with glioblastoma.

The sample holds a few counts of this clone. The V gene is TRBV28, the J gene TRBJ1-2, with 9 bases identical to TRBD1. The length of the CDR3 is 15 residues. V gave up 1 base and J gave up 8 bases; unmatched junction bases: 8. Germline V lookup: CDR1 MDHEN, CDR2 SYDVKM. The CDR3, as DNA: TGTGCCAGCAGTTTATACGGGACAGGGTCGGGGGGCTACACCTTC. The encoded protein is CASSLYGTGSGGYTF.

The gene calls are TRBV29-1 and TRBJ1-3; D unclear. The CDR3 runs 14 residues. V lost 3 bases and J 3 bases, leaving 12 bases between the germline ends. Germline CDR1 SQVTM, CDR2 ANQGSEA. The CDR3 DNA follows: TGCAGCGTTGACGACGACATACTTGGAAACACCATATATTTT. Its protein is CSVDDDILGNTIYF. The entire variable domain, with the rest obtained from reference TRBV29-1 and TRBJ1-3, is as follows: SAVISQKPSRDICQRGTSLTIQCQVDSQVTMMFWYRQQPGQSLTLIATANQGSEATYESGFVIDKFPISRPNLTFSTLTVSNMSPEDSSIYLCSVDDDILGNTIYFGEGSWLTVV.

J is TRBJ1-1 and V is TRBV2, with TRBD1 as a possible D gene (5 bases). Trimming pared 4 bases from V and 4 bases from J, leaving 13 bases between. The CDR3 loop spans 14 amino acids. Germline V gene data show CDR1 as SNHLY and CDR2 as FYNNEI. The CDR3 loop reads CASSGYRRGTEAFF. DNA for the CDR3: TGTGCCAGCAGTGGGTACAGGAGGGGCACTGAAGCTTTCTTT.

The rearrangement uses TRBV6-1 and TRBJ2-3, with a weak D call TRBD1 (6 bases). Germline assignment: CDR1 MNHNS and CDR2 SASEGT. The V end lost 6 bases, the J end lost 2 bases, and 9 bases lay between the germline ends. This CDR3 spans 13 amino acids. CDR3 coding DNA: TGTGCCAGCAGGGCAGGGGCCACAGATACGCAGTATTTT. It specifies CASRAGATDTQYF.

V is TRBV7-9 and J is TRBJ2-7, with TRBD1 as a possible D gene (5 bases). This CDR3 has 13 amino acids. Germline assignment: CDR1 SEHNR and CDR2 FQNEAQ (reference sequence). Trimming took 2 bases from V and 5 from J, leaving 10 bases between them. CDR3 protein: CASSLQGGDEQYF. The CDR3 bases are TGTGCCAGCAGCTTACAGGGCGGCGACGAGCAGTACTTC.

The gene calls are TRBV19 and TRBJ2-5, with D possibly matching TRBD2 (6 bases). The CDR3 has 14 residues. The V end was cut by 2 bases, the J end by 4 bases, with 11 bases between. Germline assignment: CDR1 LNHDA and CDR2 SQIVND (reference sequence). CDR3: CASSISGERETQYF. The CDR3, as DNA: TGTGCCAGTAGTATATCGGGGGAGCGAGAGACCCAGTACTTC. Filled out from reference TRBV19 and TRBJ2-5, the complete variable domain reads DGGITQSPKYLFRKEGQNVTLSCEQNLNHDAMYWYRQDPGQGLRLIYYSQIVNDFQKGDIAEGYSVSREKKESFPLTVTSAQKNPTAFYLCASSISGERETQYFGPGTRLLVL.

The J gene is TRBJ1-5, the V gene TRBV11-2; the D is unclear. CDR1 and CDR2 (germline): SGHAT, FQNNGV. Trimming shortened V by 1 base and J by 2 bases, and 15 bases separated the two germline ends. This CDR3 has 17 residues. CDR3 sequence reads: CASSLGLRLGGNQPQHF. CDR3 nucleotide sequence: TGTGCCAGCAGCTTAGGTCTGAGACTGGGAGGCAATCAGCCCCAGCATTTT. Using reference TRBV11-2 and TRBJ1-5 for the parts outside the CDR3, the full variable domain is EAGVAQSPRYKIIEKRQSVAFWCNPISGHATLYWYQQILGQGPKLLIQFQNNGVVDDSQLPKDRFSAERLKGVDSTLKIQPAKLEDSAVYLCASSLGLRLGGNQPQHFGDGTRLSIL.

The chain combines TRBV5-1 with TRBJ1-2; D not certain. Germline loops: CDR1 SGHRS, CDR2 YFSETQ. The CDR3 is 16 amino acids. The V gene lost 4 bases and the J gene lost 0 bases, with 16 bases spanning the gap. Here the CDR3 DNA reads TGCGCCAGCAGCACACTAAACCTGCAGACTAACTATGGCTACACCTTC. Encoded protein: CASSTLNLQTNYGYTF.

This clone came up once. The rearrangement links TRBV5-1 to TRBJ1-4; D remains ambiguous. This CDR3 comprises 14 residues. Trimming took 4 bases from V and 0 from J, leaving 7 bases between them. Germline V lookup: CDR1 SGHRS, CDR2 YFSETQ. CDR3 in amino acids: CASSRLTTNEKLFF. In nucleotides, the CDR3 is TGCGCCAGCAGCAGACTGACAACTAATGAAAAACTGTTTTTT.

CDR3 sequence reads: CASSLSRASTIYF. The CDR3, as DNA: TGTGCCAGCAGTTTATCGAGGGCTAGTACCATATATTTT. The chain recombines TRBV27 with TRBJ1-3; D unresolved. Trimming cost V 0 bases and J 10 bases, with 10 bases left between them. Germline lookup yields CDR1 MNHEY and CDR2 SMNVEV (reference sequence). CDR3 length: 13 amino acids.

This clone showed up just once. The chain has TRBV5-6 and TRBJ2-3; maybe TRBD2 (6 bases). Looked up from germline, CDR1 is SGHDT and CDR2 is YYEEEE. V shed 0 bases and J shed 6 bases, with 11 bases lying between them. CDR3 length: 14 amino acids. The CDR3 bases are TGTGCCAGCAGCTTGGGTCCCGGAGGGGATACGCAGTATTTT. Encoded protein: CASSLGPGGDTQYF.

This clone was observed once. V usage is TRBV30 and J usage is TRBJ1-4; tentatively, D is TRBD1 (5 bases). CDR1 GTSNPN and CDR2 SVGIG come from the germline V gene (reference sequence). The CDR3 consists of 14 residues. V was pared by 1 base and J by 8 bases, with 14 bases between. The CDR3 bases are TGTGCCTGGAGTGGGACACCTGGAGGGGAAAAACTGTTTTTT. This codes for CAWSGTPGGEKLFF. Using reference TRBV30 and TRBJ1-4 for the parts outside the CDR3, the full variable domain is SQTIHQWPATLVQPVGSPLSLECTVEGTSNPNLYWYRQAAGRGLQLLFYSVGIGQISSEVPQNLSASRPQDRQFILSSKKLLLSDSGFYLCAWSGTPGGEKLFFGSGTQLSVL.

The chain employs TRBV6-5 and TRBJ1-1; D is undetermined. This CDR3 contains 14 residues. Trimming stripped 8 bases from V and 4 bases from J, with 17 bases between. Per germline, CDR1 MNHEY and CDR2 SVGAGI. The CDR3 here is CASANGVSGTEAFF. The CDR3 coding sequence is TGTGCCAGCGCCAACGGGGTTTCGGGCACTGAAGCTTTCTTT.

The chain recombines TRBV5-6 with TRBJ1-6; D possibly corresponds to TRBD1 (6 bases). V was clipped by 0 bases and J by 5 bases, with 21 bases between them. This CDR3 is 19 amino acids long. In germline, CDR1 is SGHDT, CDR2 YYEEEE. CDR3 in DNA: TGTGCCAGCAGCTTGGTTGGGGGCCTTACCGTCTACGATAATTCACCCCTCCACTTT. It codes for CASSLVGGLTVYDNSPLHF.

The chain couples TRBV7-3 to TRBJ1-1, with D perhaps matching TRBD1 (5 bases). The CDR3 is 14 amino acids. Germline V gene lookup returns CDR1 SGHTA and CDR2 FQGTGA. V was clipped by 10 bases and J by 5 bases, with 20 bases between them. The CDR3 DNA reads as TGTGCCACCTCTCTGAGTGGCGGGACGACTGAAGCTTTCTTT. Translation: CATSLSGGTTEAFF.

The rearrangement links TRBV5-6 to TRBJ2-3; no clear D gene. CDR1 SGHDT and CDR2 YYEEEE come from the germline V gene. The CDR3 spans 14 residues. Trimming removed 3 bases from V and 0 bases from J, with 8 bases in between. CDR3 amino acids: CASSSLRSTDTQYF. In nucleotides, the CDR3 is TGTGCCAGCAGCTCGCTGCGGAGCACAGATACGCAGTATTTT.

The chain has TRBV15 and TRBJ2-6; D ambiguous. The germline V gene has CDR1 LNHNV and CDR2 YYDKDF (reference sequence). There are 16 residues in the CDR3. V lost 0 bases and J 1 base, leaving 7 bases between the germline ends. The CDR3 region is CATSRDESSGANVLTF. The CDR3 region has the DNA TGTGCCACCAGCAGAGATGAGAGTTCTGGGGCCAACGTCCTGACTTTC.

The chain recombines TRBV28 with TRBJ1-5; 8 bases agree with TRBD1. The CDR3 is 12 amino acids. Germline V gives CDR1 MDHEN, CDR2 SYDVKM. The J segment lost 6 bases and the V segment lost 10 bases, leaving 5 bases of the junction unmatched. This CDR3 reads CATAGGVQPQHF. The CDR3 DNA reads as TGTGCCACCGCAGGGGGCGTTCAGCCCCAGCATTTT.

The gene calls are TRBV6-1 and TRBJ2-7, with D tentatively TRBD2 (5 bases). Trimming took off 6 bases at V and 0 bases at J, with 15 bases between the two ends. Germline loops: CDR1 MNHNS, CDR2 SASEGT. The CDR3 length is 15 residues. This CDR3 reads CASRTIDRGSYEQYF. In nucleotides, the CDR3 is TGTGCCAGCAGGACTATCGACCGGGGCTCCTACGAGCAGTACTTC.

This clone was counted between two and nine times. The chain is built from TRBV6-5 and TRBJ1-4, with TRBD1 matching over 8 bases. This CDR3 region has 15 residues. Looked up from germline, CDR1 is MNHEY and CDR2 is SVGAGI. J was trimmed by 8 bases and V by 0 bases; bases with no gene match: 5. This chain's CDR3 is CASSYSGQGTEKLFF. The CDR3 nucleotides are TGTGCCAGCAGTTACTCCGGACAGGGAACGGAAAAACTGTTTTTT.

A single count supports this clone. CDR3 amino acids: CASSRGPSSYEQYF. CDR3 nucleotides: TGTGCCAGTAGTAGGGGGCCTAGCTCCTACGAGCAGTACTTC. The chain links TRBV19 to TRBJ2-7; maybe TRBD1 (6 bases). Trimming took 4 bases from V and 0 from J, leaving 10 bases between them. This CDR3 has 14 amino acids. CDR1 and CDR2 (germline): LNHDA, SQIVND (reference sequence).

The chain is built from TRBV7-9 and TRBJ2-7, with 9 bases fitting TRBD1. The CDR3 loop spans 14 amino acids. Germline V gene lookup returns CDR1 SEHNR and CDR2 FQNEAQ (reference sequence). The junction had 5 bases not matched to a gene; V was cut back by 5 bases and J by 3 bases. The CDR3, as DNA: TGTGCCAGCAGCCTCTGGGACAGGGTCTACGAGCAGTACTTC. Amino acid sequence: CASSLWDRVYEQYF.

This clone has only a few counts. The V and J genes are TRBV19 and TRBJ1-3; 8 bases fit TRBD1. Germline values: CDR1 LNHDA, CDR2 SQIVND (reference sequence). The CDR3 runs 15 residues. V shed 6 bases and J 7 bases; nucleotides not matched to a gene: 11. CDR3 coding DNA: TGTGCCAGTAGCCCTGAGGACAGGGCAAGGAACACCATATATTTT. Amino acids: CASSPEDRARNTIYF.

CDR3 in amino acids: CASSPSDGPGGEQYF. CDR3 DNA: TGCGCCAGCAGCCCATCGGACGGACCGGGGGGGGAGCAGTACTTC. The rearrangement links TRBV4-1 to TRBJ2-7, with 8 bases aligning to TRBD2. The CDR3 is made up of 15 amino acids. CDR1 is MGHRA and CDR2 is YSYEKL in the germline V gene. Trimming cost V 4 bases and J 7 bases; bases outside gene matches: 12.

The chain links TRBV15 to TRBJ2-2; D unresolved. Germline-derived CDR1 and CDR2 are LNHNV and YYDKDF (reference sequence). The CDR3 is made up of 17 amino acids. V dropped 5 bases and J dropped 0 bases, with 16 bases sitting between them. CDR3 amino acids: CATSHHRRLANTGELFF. The CDR3 DNA sequence: TGTGCCACCAGCCACCACCGGCGGCTAGCGAACACCGGGGAGCTGTTTTTT.

V usage is TRBV5-1 and J usage is TRBJ2-2, with 12 bases identical to TRBD2. Per the germline V gene, CDR1 is SGHRS and CDR2 is YFSETQ. The CDR3 has 17 amino acids. V gave up 5 bases and J gave up 1 base; unmatched junction bases: 6. CDR3 sequence: CASRGRLAGENTGELFF. The CDR3 region has the DNA TGCGCCAGCAGGGGGCGACTAGCGGGGGAGAACACCGGGGAGCTGTTTTTT.

This chain links TRBV6-5 with TRBJ2-3; 9 nucleotides align to TRBD2. This CDR3 has 13 residues. Germline CDR1 and CDR2: MNHEY and SVGAGI. With 2 bases clipped from V and 15 bases from J, the junction kept 9 bases outside the gene matches. For the CDR3, the DNA is TGTGCCAGCAGTTACACTTTAGCGGGGGCCCTCTATTTT. As protein: CASSYTLAGALYF.

V and J are TRBV5-4 and TRBJ1-4; D unresolved. The germline V and J ends were trimmed by 5 bases and 2 bases, with 13 bases remaining between them. The CDR3 sequence is 15 residues long. Germline loops: CDR1 SGHNT, CDR2 YYREEE (reference sequence). CDR3 in amino acids: CASRIGGSTNEKLFF. The CDR3, as DNA: TGTGCCAGCAGGATTGGAGGGTCGACTAATGAAAAACTGTTTTTT. Supplemented by reference TRBV5-4 and TRBJ1-4, the full variable domain reads ETGVTQSPTHLIKTRGQQVTLRCSSQSGHNTVSWYQQALGQGPQFIFQYYREEENGRGNFPPRFSGLQFPNYSSELNVNALELDDSALYLCASRIGGSTNEKLFFGSGTQLSVL.